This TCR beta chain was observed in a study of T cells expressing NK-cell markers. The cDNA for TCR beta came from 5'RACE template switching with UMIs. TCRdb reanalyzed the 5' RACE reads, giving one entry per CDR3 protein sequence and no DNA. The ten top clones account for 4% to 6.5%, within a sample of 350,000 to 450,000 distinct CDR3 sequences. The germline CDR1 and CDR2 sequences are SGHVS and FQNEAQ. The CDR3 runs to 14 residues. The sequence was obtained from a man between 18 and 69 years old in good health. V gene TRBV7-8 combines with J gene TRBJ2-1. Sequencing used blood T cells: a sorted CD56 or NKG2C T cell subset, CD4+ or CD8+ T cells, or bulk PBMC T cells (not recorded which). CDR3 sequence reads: CASSSADWDNEQFF.